Described below is a single T cell receptor (beta chain) sequence and its context. This clonotype was detected ten times or more. Its binding antigen is unknown. There are no base qualities to consult, and no much larger clone falls within one base. These data belong to a study of identical twins (dated by TCRdb to about 2016). About the investigation overall: To test whether fetal clonotypes persist, the study used deep sequencing on TCR alpha and beta repertoires from monozygotic twins, unrelated adults of various ages, and cord blood. Replicate twin experiments were performed at different times using different library preparation protocols to rule out contamination. Overall study results and their limits: Recombination models systematically underestimated out-of-frame TCR alpha sharing in monozygotic twins but agreed with sharing between unrelated individuals. Excess twin sharing in beta out-of-frame sequences was weaker because fewer shared sequences lowered the signal-to-noise ratio. Conclusions relied on cross-sectional statistical analysis, since the same donors could not be followed over many years. Abundant cord blood beta clonotypes carried fewer insertions; young adult naive repertoires showed a weaker similar trend, while memory repertoires showed none. Compared with coincidental sharing between unrelated individuals, an excess of low generation-probability sequences was observed among out-of-frame TCR alpha sequences shared between twins. Zero-insertion analyses could be partly confounded by invariant T cells such as MAIT and iNKT, although diverse VJ usage argued against such confounding for most clonotypes.

Every donor in the study was a healthy Caucasian. Using Miltenyi CD45RO+ enrichment and human naive T-cell isolation kits, memory (CD45RO+) and naive T cells were isolated from PBMC. Trimming removed 5 bases from V and 2 bases from J; the gene matches leave 9 bases unexplained. Looking up the germline V gene yields CDR1 KGHSH and CDR2 LQKENI. The CDR3, cysteine through phenylalanine, is 16 amino acids long. Only CDR3 DNA is held: 48 bases, read in frame from base 1. The receptor library was made with 5' RACE. The sequencer was an Illumina HiSeq 2000. A universal primer binding site was introduced by template switching, and a unique molecular identifier was present in the final cDNA, enabling accurate counting of TCR cDNA molecules. First-strand cDNA for TCR alpha and beta chains was synthesized from specific primers in the conserved constant-segment region. To control for contamination, every cDNA library was double barcoded, receiving both a SMART-Mk sample barcode and Illumina barcodes. TruSeq adapter sequences and Illumina sample barcodes were added in two successive PCR steps. TCR alpha and beta cDNA libraries were sequenced on the Illumina HiSeq platform with custom primers. Regarding the original processing steps: MiGEC processed the raw reads to extract unique molecular identifiers, while MiXCR was used to determine the CDR3 positions. Recombination models were inferred per individual with the repgenHMM and IGoR tools using an EM algorithm. Shared clonotype analysis was performed with the tcR package in R, normalizing sharing by the product of cloneset sizes. Out-of-frame nonproductive sequences were analyzed to study raw recombination free of thymic and clonal selection effects. Using fastp at Q25 and MiXCR, TCRdb reprocessed the public reads and kept productive beta chains. Every entry covers one CDR3 protein and lists the most common genes and DNA from its rows. Here the V and J calls rest on TCRdb's processing, not on the authors' analysis. The sample table holds over 200,000 distinct CDR3 sequences, of which about 10% were seen once. The top ten hold 9% to 10% of the sample.

This clonotype was obtained from a man aged 50 to 59 in good health. Rearrangement joined TRBV18 to TRBJ2-1; TRBD2 fits 7 bases in the junction. The material sequenced was memory T cells sorted from blood. Per the publication, the cell subset or site label means: CD45RO+ enriched T cells. The CDR3 amino acid sequence is: CASSAESGTTYNEQFF. The bases read TGTGCCAGCTCAGCAGAGTCCGGGACTACCTACAATGAGCAGTTCTTC. The entire variable domain, with the stretches around the CDR3 drawn from the reference TRBV18 and TRBJ2-1 proteins, is NAGVMQNPRHLVRRRGQEARLRCSPMKGHSHVYWYRQLPEEGLKFMVYLQKENIIDESGMPKERFSAEFPKEGPSILRIQQVVRGDSAAYFCASSAESGTTYNEQFFGPGTRLTVL.